This section outlines one T cell receptor beta chain sequence together with its context. Its antigen is as yet unknown. The CDR3 has 12 amino acids. Germline trimming cut 6 bases from V and 7 bases from J; bases unmatched to any gene: 4. In germline, CDR1 is LNHDA, CDR2 SQIVND (reference sequence). This record comes from a study of CD8 T cells in ankylosing spondylitis. General study results and limits: A TCR beta motif made of fewer than ten highly homologous variants seemed typical of ankylosing spondylitis blood. Disease-linked clones reportedly showed significant enrichment in matched ankylosing spondylitis synovial fluid.

5'-RACE, quantitative and with molecular barcodes, yielded the TCR beta libraries. TCRdb used MiXCR to reprocess the 5' RACE reads, holding one entry per CDR3 protein. The sample carries approximately 250,000 distinct CDR3 sequences, 20% to 30% recorded once. This sequence originates from a male donor with ankylosing spondylitis or in good health (not recorded which). This rearrangement joins TRBV19 to TRBJ1-1; 8 bases are shared with TRBD1. Sequencing was carried out using blood, either unsorted or a sorted T cell fraction (not recorded which). CDR3 sequence reads: CASRGQAGEAFF. CDR3 sequence (DNA): TGTGCCAGTAGGGGACAGGCGGGTGAAGCTTTCTTT.